This T cell receptor beta chain was retrieved from a study of T cell repertoires in cytomegalovirus infection. Overall study: Selected CMV epitopes included recently identified HLA-C-restricted ones as well as well-studied HLA-B-restricted ones. It was the public TCR beta signatures that indicated both CMV infection and matching HLA type.

TCRdb ran MiXCR on the reads and lists one entry per CDR3 protein. The data hold hundreds of thousands of distinct CDR3 sequences, with approximately 32% observed a single time. The length of the CDR3 is 14 residues. In germline, CDR1 is SGHAT, CDR2 FQNNGV. Trimming left V 5 bases short and J 2 bases short, with 12 bases between. This clonotype was found a few times. Its antigen is not known. The rearrangement uses TRBV11-2 and TRBJ1-2; tentatively, D is TRBD1 (6 bases). This sample comprised cultured CD8+ T cells from PBMCs, obtained from culture after CMV antigen stimulation. The receptor comes from a human donor in good health (CMV status not recorded). Some clones in this sample may be carry-over from other donors' samples. The CDR3 sequence is CASSVRDNNYGYTF. DNA of the CDR3: TGTGCCAGCAGCGTCCGGGACAACAACTATGGCTACACCTTC.